This TCR beta chain was recorded in a study of identical twins. Deletions cut 5 bases from V and 12 bases from J, with 17 bases between. The CDR3 sequence is 12 residues long. Looked up from germline, CDR1 is DFQATT and CDR2 is SNEGSKA (reference sequence). cDNA molecules carried unique molecular identifiers, and template switching added a universal primer site. TCRdb analysed the 5' RACE reads with MiXCR anew, one entry per CDR3 protein. Here the sample spans 1.5 million to 2 million distinct CDR3 sequences, more than 30% being singletons. V is TRBV20-1 and J is TRBJ2-1; D uncertain. The sequenced sample consisted of cord blood. This TCR derives from a newborn girl in good health. CDR3 in amino acids: CSAASSPVGQFF. Written as DNA, the CDR3 is TGCAGTGCTGCGTCTAGTCCCGTGGGGCAGTTCTTC.